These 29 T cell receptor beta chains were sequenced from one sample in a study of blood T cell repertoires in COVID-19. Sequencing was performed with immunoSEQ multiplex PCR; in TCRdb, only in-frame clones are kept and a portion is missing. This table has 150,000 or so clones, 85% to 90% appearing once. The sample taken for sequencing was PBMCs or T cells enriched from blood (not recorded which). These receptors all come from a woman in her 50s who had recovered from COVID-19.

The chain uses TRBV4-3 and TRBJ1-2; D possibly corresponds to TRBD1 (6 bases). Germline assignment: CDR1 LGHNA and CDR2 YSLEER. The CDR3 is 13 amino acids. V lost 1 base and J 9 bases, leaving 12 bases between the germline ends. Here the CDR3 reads CASSQAGASSYTF. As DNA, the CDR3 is TGCGCCAGCAGCCAAGCAGGGGCAAGTAGCTACACCTTC.

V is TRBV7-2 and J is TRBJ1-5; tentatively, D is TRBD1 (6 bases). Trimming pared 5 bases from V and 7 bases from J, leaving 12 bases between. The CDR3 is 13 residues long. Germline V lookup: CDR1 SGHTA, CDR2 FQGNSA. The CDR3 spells CASSRQESQPQHF. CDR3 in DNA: TGTGCCAGCAGCCGACAGGAGTCGCAGCCCCAGCATTTT.

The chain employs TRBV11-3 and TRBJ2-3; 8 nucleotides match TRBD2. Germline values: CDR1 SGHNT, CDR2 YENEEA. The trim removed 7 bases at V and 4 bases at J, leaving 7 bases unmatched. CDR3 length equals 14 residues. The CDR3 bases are TGTGCCAGCAAGAGTAGGCGGGAGGCAGATACGCAGTATTTT. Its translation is CASKSRREADTQYF.

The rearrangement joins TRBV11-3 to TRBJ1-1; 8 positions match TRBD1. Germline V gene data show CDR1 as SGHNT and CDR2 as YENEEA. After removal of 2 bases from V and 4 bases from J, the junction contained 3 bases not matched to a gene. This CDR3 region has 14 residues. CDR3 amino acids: CASSLQTGGTEAFF. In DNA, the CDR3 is TGTGCCAGCAGCTTACAAACAGGGGGCACTGAAGCTTTCTTT.

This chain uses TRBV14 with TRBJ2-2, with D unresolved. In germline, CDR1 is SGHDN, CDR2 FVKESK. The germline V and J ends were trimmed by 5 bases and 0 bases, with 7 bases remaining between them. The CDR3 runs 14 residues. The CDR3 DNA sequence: TGTGCCAGCAGCATCCAGACGAACACCGGGGAGCTGTTTTTT. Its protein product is CASSIQTNTGELFF. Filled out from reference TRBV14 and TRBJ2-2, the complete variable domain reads EAGVTQFPSHSVIEKGQTVTLRCDPISGHDNLYWYRRVMGKEIKFLLHFVKESKQDESGMPNNRFLAERTGGTYSTLKVQPAELEDSGVYFCASSIQTNTGELFFGEGSRLTVL.

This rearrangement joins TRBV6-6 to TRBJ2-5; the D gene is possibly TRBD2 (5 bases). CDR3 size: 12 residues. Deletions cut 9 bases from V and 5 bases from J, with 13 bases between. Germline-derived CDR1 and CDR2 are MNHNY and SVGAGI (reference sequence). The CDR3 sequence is CASRGAQETQYF. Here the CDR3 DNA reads TGTGCCAGTCGGGGAGCACAGGAGACCCAGTACTTC.

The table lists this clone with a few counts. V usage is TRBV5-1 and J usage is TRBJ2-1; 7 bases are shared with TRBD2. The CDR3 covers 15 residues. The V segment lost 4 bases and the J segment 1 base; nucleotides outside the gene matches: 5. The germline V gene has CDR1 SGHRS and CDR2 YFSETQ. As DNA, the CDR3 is TGCGCCAGCAGCCGGGGGGACTCGTCCTACAATGAGCAGTTCTTC. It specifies CASSRGDSSYNEQFF. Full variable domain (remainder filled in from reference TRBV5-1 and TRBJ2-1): KAGVTQTPRYLIKTRGQQVTLSCSPISGHRSVSWYQQTPGQGLQFLFEYFSETQRNKGNFPGRFSGRQFSNSRSEMNVSTLELGDSALYLCASSRGDSSYNEQFFGPGTRLTVL.

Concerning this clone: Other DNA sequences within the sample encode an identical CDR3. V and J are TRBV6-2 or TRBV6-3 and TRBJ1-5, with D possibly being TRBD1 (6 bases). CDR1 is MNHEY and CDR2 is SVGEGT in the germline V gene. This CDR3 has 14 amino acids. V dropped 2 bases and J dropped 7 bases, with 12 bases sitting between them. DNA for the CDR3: TGTGCCAGCAGTTACAGTGGGGGCGGGCAGCCCCAGCATTTT. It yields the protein CASSYSGGGQPQHF.

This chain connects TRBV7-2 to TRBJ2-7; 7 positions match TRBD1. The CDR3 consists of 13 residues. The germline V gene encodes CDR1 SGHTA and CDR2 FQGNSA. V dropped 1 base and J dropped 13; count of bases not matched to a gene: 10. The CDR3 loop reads CASSLGQDRSRYF. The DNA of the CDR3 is TGTGCCAGCAGCTTAGGTCAGGACAGGTCGCGCTACTTC.

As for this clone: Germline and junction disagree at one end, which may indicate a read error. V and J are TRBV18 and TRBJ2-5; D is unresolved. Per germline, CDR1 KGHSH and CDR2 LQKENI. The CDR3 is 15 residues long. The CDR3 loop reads CASSPRQHYQETQYF. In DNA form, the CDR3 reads TGTGCCAGCTCACCCCGGCAGCACTACCAGGAGACCCAGTACTTC.

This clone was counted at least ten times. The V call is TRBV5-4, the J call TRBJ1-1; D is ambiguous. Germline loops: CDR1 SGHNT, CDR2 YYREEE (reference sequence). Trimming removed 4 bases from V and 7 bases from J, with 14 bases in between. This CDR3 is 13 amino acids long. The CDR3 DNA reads TGTGCCAGCAGCGCCCCCCAAGTAGTTGAAGCTTTCTTT. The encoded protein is CASSAPQVVEAFF.

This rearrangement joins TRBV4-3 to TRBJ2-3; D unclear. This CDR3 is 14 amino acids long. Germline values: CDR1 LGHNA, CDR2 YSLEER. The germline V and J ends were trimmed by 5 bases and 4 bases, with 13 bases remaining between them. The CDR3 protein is CASSGMGLSDTQYF. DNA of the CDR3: TGCGCCAGCAGCGGTATGGGCCTCTCAGATACGCAGTATTTT.

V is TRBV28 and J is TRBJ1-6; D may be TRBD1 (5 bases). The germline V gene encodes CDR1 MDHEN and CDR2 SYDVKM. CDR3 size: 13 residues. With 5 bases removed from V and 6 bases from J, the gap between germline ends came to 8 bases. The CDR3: CASSPGGNSPLHF. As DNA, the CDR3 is TGTGCCAGCAGTCCGGGGGGTAATTCACCCCTCCACTTT.

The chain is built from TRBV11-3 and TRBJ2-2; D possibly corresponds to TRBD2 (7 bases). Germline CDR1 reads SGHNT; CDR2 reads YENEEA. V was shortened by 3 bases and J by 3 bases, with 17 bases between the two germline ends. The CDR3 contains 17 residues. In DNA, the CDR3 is TGTGCCAGCAGCTTTTACATGGGGGGGCTGGACACCGGGGAGCTGTTTTTT. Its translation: CASSFYMGGLDTGELFF.

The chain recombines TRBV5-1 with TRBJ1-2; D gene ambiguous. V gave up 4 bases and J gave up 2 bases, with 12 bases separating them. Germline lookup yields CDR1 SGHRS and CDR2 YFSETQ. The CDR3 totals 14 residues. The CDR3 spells CASSPSTLNYGYTF. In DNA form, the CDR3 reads TGCGCCAGCAGCCCATCGACACTCAACTATGGCTACACCTTC.

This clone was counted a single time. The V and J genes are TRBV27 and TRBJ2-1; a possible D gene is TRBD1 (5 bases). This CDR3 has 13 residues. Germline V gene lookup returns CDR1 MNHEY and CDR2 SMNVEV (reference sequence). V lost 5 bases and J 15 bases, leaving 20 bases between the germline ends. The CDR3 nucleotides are TGTGCCAGCAGTAGCTATACAGGCCCCAGTTCGTTCTTC. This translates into CASSSYTGPSSFF.

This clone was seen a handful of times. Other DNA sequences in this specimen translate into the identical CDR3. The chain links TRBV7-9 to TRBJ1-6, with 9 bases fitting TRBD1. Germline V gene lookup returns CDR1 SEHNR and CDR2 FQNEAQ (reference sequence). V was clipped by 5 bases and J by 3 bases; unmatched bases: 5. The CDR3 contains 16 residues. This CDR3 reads CASSLGQGFYNSPLHF. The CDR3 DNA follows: TGTGCCAGCAGCCTGGGACAGGGCTTCTATAATTCACCCCTCCACTTT.

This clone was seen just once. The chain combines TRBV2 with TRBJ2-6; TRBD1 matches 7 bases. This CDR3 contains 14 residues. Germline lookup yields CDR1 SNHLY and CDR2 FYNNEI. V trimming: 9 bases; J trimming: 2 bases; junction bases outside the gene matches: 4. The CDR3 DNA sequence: TGTGCCAGTCTAGGGACAGCTGGGGCCAACGTCCTGACTTTC. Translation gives CASLGTAGANVLTF.

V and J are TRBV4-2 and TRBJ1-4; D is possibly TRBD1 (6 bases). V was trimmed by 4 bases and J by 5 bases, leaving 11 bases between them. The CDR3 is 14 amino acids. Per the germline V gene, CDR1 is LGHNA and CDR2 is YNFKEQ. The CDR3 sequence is CASSPDRSNEKLFF. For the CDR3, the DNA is TGTGCCAGCAGCCCGGACAGATCCAATGAAAAACTGTTTTTT.

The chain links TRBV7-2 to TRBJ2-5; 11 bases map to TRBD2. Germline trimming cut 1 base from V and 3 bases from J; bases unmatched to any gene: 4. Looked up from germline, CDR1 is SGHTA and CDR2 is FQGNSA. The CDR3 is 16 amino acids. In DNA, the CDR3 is TGTGCCAGCAGCTTAGGCCTAGCGGGGGGAGAAGAGACCCAGTACTTC. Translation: CASSLGLAGGEETQYF.

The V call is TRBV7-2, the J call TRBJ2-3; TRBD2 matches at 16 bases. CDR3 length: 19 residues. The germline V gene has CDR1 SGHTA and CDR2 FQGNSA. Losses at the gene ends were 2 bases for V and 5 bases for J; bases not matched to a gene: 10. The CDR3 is CASSLPKGTSGGAGDTQYF. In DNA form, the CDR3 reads TGTGCCAGCAGCTTACCGAAAGGGACTAGCGGGGGGGCCGGAGATACGCAGTATTTT.

CDR3 coding DNA: TGTGCCAGCAGCTTTTCCGGGGTAGGAAACACCATATATTTT. Amino acids: CASSFSGVGNTIYF. V gene TRBV7-9 combines with J gene TRBJ1-3; D is uncertain. The length of the CDR3 is 14 residues. V lost 3 bases to trimming and J lost 4 bases, with 10 bases between them. Germline V gene data show CDR1 as SEHNR and CDR2 as FQNEAQ (reference sequence).

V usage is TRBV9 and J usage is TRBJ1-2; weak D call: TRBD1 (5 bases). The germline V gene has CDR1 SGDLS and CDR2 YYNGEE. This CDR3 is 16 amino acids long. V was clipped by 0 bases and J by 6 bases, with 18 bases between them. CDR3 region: CASSVDGLGRVDGYTF. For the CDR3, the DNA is TGTGCCAGCAGCGTAGACGGTTTGGGCAGGGTAGATGGCTACACCTTC.

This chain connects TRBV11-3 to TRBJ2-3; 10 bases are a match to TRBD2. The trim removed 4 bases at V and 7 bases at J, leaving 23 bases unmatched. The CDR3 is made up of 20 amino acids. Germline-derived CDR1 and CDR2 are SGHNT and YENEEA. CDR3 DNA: TGTGCCAGCAGCTCGCCCTCGGGACTAGCGCCCGTCGGTGAGCGGAATACGCAGTATTTT. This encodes CASSSPSGLAPVGERNTQYF.

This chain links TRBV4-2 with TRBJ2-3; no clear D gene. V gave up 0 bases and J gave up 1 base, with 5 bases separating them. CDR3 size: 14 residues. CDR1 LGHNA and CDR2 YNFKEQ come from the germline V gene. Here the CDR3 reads CASSQEAGTDTQYF. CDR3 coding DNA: TGTGCCAGCAGCCAAGAGGCGGGCACAGATACGCAGTATTTT.

Written as DNA, the CDR3 is TGTGCCAGCAGCTTACAGGGCGGGGGCCAAGAGACCCAGTACTTC. Protein product: CASSLQGGGQETQYF. The chain uses TRBV7-2 and TRBJ2-5, with 7 nucleotides matching TRBD2. The length of the CDR3 is 15 residues. The V segment lost 2 bases and the J segment 1 base; nucleotides outside the gene matches: 4. Germline values: CDR1 SGHTA, CDR2 FQGNSA.

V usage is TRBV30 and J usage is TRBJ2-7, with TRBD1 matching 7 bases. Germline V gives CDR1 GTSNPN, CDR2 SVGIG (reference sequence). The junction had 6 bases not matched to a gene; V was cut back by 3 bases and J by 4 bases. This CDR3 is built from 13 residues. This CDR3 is CAWSPPTGYEQYF. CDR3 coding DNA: TGTGCCTGGAGCCCCCCGACAGGGTACGAGCAGTACTTC. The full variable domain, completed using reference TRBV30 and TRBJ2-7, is SQTIHQWPATLVQPVGSPLSLECTVEGTSNPNLYWYRQAAGRGLQLLFYSVGIGQISSEVPQNLSASRPQDRQFILSSKKLLLSDSGFYLCAWSPPTGYEQYFGPGTRLTVT.

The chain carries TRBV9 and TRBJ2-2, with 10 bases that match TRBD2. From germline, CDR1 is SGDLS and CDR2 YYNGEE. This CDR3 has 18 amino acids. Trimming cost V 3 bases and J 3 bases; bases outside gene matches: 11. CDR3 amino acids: CASSAQAGGPRDTGELFF. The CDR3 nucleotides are TGTGCCAGCAGCGCTCAAGCGGGGGGGCCTAGGGACACCGGGGAGCTGTTTTTT.

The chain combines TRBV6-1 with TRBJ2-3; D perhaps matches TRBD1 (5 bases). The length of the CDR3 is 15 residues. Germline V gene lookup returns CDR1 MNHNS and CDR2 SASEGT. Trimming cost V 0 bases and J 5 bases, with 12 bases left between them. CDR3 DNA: TGTGCCAGCAGTGAAGCAGGGGTATTTGGAGATACGCAGTATTTT. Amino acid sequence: CASSEAGVFGDTQYF.